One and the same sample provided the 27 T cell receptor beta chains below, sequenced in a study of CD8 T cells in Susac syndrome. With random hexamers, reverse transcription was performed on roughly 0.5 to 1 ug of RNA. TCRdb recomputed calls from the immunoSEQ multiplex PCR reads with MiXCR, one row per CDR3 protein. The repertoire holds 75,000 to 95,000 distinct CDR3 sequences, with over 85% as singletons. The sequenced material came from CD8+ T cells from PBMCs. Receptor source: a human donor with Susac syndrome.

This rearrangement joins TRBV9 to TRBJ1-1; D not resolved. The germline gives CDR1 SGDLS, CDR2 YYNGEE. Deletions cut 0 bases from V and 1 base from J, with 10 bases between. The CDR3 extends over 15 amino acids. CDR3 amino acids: CASSVAGIRNTEAFF. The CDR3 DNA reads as TGTGCCAGCAGCGTAGCGGGGATCAGGAACACTGAAGCTTTCTTT.

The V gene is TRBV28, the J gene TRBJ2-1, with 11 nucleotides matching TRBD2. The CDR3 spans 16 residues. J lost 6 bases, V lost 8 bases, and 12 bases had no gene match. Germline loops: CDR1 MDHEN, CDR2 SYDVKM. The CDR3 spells CASGPYSGRAPNEQFF. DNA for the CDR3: TGTGCCAGCGGTCCCTATAGCGGGAGGGCCCCCAATGAGCAGTTCTTC.

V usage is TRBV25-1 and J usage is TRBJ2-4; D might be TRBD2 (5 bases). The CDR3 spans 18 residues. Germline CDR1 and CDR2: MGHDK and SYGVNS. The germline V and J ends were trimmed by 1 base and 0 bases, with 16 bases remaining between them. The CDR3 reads CASSESPSDSLAKNIQYF. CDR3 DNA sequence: TGTGCCAGCAGTGAATCCCCCTCGGACTCCTTAGCCAAAAACATTCAGTACTTC.

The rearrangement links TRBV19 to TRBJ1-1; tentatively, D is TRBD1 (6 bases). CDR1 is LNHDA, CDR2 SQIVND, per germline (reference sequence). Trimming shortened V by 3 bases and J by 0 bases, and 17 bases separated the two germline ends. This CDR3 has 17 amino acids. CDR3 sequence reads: CASSMRARGYMNTEAFF. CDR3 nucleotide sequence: TGTGCCAGTAGTATGAGGGCCAGGGGCTATATGAACACTGAAGCTTTCTTT. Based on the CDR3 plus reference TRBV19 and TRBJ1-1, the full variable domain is DGGITQSPKYLFRKEGQNVTLSCEQNLNHDAMYWYRQDPGQGLRLIYYSQIVNDFQKGDIAEGYSVSREKKESFPLTVTSAQKNPTAFYLCASSMRARGYMNTEAFFGQGTRLTVV.

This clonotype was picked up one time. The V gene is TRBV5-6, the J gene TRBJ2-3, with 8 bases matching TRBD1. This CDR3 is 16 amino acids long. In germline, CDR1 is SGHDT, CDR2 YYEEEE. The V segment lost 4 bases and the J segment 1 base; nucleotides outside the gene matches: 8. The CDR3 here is CASSQGQALGTDTQYF. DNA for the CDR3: TGTGCCAGCAGCCAGGGACAGGCCCTAGGCACAGATACGCAGTATTTT.

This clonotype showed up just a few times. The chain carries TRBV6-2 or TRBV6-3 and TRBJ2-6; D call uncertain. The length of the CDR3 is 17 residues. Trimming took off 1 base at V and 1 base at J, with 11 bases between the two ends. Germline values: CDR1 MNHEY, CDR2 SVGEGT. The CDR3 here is CASSYYLPRSGANVLTF. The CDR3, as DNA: TGTGCCAGCAGTTACTACCTACCTCGATCTGGGGCCAACGTCCTGACTTTC.

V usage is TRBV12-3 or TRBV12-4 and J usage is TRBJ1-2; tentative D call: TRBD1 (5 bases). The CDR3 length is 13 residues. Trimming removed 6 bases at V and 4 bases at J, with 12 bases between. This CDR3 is CASSPDTGYGYTF. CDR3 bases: TGTGCCAGCAGCCCGGACACAGGCTATGGCTACACCTTC.

Here the CDR3 reads CASSLGQVEDTQYF. CDR3 nucleotides: TGCGCCAGCAGCTTAGGACAGGTAGAAGATACGCAGTATTTT. The J gene is TRBJ2-3, the V gene TRBV5-1; 7 nucleotides match TRBD1. Germline V CDR1 and CDR2: SGHRS, YFSETQ. This CDR3 has 14 residues. The trim removed 2 bases at V and 5 bases at J, leaving 5 bases unmatched.

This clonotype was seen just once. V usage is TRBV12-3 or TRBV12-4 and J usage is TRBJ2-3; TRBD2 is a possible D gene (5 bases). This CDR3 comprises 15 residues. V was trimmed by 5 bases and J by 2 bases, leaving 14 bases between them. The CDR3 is CASSPGILNTDTQYF. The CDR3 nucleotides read TGTGCCAGCAGTCCCGGGATCCTAAACACAGATACGCAGTATTTT.

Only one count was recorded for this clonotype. The CDR3 DNA sequence: TGCGCCAGCAGCCAAGATCTTCTAGCGGGAGGTCCGTATACGCAGTATTTT. Translation gives CASSQDLLAGGPYTQYF. The rearrangement links TRBV4-3 to TRBJ2-3; TRBD2 agrees at 11 bases. This CDR3 spans 17 amino acids. Germline assignment: CDR1 LGHNA and CDR2 YSLEER. The J segment lost 7 bases and the V segment lost 0 bases, leaving 9 bases of the junction unmatched.

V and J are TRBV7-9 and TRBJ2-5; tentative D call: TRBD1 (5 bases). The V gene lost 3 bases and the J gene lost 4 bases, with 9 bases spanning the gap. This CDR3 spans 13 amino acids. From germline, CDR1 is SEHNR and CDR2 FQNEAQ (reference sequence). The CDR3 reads CASSLTVGETQYF. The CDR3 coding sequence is TGTGCCAGCAGCTTGACAGTAGGAGAGACCCAGTACTTC.

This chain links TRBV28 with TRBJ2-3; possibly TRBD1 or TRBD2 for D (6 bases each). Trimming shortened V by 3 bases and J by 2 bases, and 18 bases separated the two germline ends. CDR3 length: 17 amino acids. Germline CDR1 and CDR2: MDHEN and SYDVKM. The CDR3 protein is CASSFRWRGTLTDTQYF. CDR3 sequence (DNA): TGTGCCAGCAGTTTCCGCTGGAGGGGGACGCTCACAGATACGCAGTATTTT.

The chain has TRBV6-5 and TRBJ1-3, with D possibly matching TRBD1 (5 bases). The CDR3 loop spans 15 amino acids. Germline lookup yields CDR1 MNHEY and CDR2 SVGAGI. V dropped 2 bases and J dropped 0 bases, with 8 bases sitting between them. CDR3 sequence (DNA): TGTGCCAGCAGTTACCACGGGGGCTCTGGAAACACCATATATTTT. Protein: CASSYHGGSGNTIYF.

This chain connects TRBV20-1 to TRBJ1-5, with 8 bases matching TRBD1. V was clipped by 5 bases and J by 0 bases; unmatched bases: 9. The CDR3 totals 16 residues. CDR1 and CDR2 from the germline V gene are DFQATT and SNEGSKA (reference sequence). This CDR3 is CSARGTGGYSNQPQHF. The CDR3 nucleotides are TGCAGTGCTCGAGGGACAGGCGGTTATAGCAATCAGCCCCAGCATTTT.

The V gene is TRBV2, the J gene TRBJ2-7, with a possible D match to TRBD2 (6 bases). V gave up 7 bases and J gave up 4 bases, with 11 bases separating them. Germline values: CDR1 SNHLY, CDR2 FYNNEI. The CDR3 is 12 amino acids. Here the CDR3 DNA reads TGTGCCAGCAAGGCTAGCGATTACGAGCAGTACTTC. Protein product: CASKASDYEQYF.

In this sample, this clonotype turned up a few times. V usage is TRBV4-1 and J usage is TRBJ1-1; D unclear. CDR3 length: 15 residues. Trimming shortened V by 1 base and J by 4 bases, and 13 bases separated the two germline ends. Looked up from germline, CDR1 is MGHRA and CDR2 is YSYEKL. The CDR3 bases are TGCGCCAGCAGCCAAGTGGGAGGGAGGAGCACTGAAGCTTTCTTT. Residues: CASSQVGGRSTEAFF.

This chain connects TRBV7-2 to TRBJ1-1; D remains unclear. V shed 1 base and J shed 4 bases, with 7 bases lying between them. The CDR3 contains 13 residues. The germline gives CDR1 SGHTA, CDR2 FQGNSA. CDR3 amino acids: CASSLGGSTEAFF. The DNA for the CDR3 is TGTGCCAGCAGCTTAGGTGGCAGCACTGAAGCTTTCTTT.

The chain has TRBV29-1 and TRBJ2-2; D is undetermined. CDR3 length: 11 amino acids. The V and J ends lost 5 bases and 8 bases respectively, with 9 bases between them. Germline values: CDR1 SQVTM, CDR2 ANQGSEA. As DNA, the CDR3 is TGCAGCGTTCTAGGGAATGGGGAGCTGTTTTTT. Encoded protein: CSVLGNGELFF.

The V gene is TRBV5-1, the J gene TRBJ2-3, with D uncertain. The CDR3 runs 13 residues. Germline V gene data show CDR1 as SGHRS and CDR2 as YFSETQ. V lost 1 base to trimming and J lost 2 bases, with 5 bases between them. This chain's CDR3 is CASSLRPTDTQYF. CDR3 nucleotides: TGCGCCAGCAGCTTGAGGCCCACAGATACGCAGTATTTT.

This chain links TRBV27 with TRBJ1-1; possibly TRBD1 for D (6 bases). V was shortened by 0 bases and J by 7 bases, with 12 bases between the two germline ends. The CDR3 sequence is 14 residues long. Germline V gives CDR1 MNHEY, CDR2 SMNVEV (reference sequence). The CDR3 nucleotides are TGTGCCAGCAGTTTATCGCGGGGGCGAGGTGAAGCTTTCTTT. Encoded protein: CASSLSRGRGEAFF.

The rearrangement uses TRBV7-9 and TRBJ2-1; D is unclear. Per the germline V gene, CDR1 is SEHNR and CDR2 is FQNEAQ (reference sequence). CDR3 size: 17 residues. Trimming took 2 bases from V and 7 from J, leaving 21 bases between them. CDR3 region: CASSLSFIEVELNEQFF. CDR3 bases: TGTGCCAGCAGCTTATCTTTTATTGAGGTAGAATTGAATGAGCAGTTCTTC.

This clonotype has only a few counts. The CDR3 reads CSVAGQFSVEQYF. CDR3 bases: TGCAGCGTTGCTGGACAGTTTTCGGTCGAGCAGTACTTC. The chain is built from TRBV29-1 and TRBJ2-7; D is possibly TRBD1 (6 bases). V was shortened by 4 bases and J by 6 bases, with 16 bases between the two germline ends. Germline-derived CDR1 and CDR2 are SQVTM and ANQGSEA. The CDR3 is 13 amino acids.

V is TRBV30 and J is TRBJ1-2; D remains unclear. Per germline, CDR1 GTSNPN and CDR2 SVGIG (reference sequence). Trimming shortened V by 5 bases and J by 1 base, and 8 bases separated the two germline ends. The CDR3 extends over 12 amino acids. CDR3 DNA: TGTGCCTGGGGGCCTCTTAACTATGGCTACACCTTC. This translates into CAWGPLNYGYTF.

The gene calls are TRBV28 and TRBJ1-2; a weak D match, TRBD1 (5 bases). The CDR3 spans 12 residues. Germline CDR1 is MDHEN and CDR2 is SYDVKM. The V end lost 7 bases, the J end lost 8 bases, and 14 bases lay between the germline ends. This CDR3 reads CASIGTVYGYTF. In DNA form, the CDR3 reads TGTGCCAGCATCGGGACGGTTTACGGCTACACCTTC.

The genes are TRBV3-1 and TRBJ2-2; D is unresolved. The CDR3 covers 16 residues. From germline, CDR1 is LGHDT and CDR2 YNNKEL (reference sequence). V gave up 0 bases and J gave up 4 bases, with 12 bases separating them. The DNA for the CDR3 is TGTGCCAGCAGCCAAGATACGGCAGCTCCCACCGGGGAGCTGTTTTTT. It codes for CASSQDTAAPTGELFF.

The CDR3 DNA reads TGTGCCAGTAGTCCTACGATGAACACTGAAGCTTTCTTT. It translates to CASSPTMNTEAFF. The chain couples TRBV19 to TRBJ1-1; unclear D gene. Germline V gives CDR1 LNHDA, CDR2 SQIVND (reference sequence). The CDR3 has 13 residues. Trimming shortened V by 5 bases and J by 0 bases, and 7 bases separated the two germline ends.

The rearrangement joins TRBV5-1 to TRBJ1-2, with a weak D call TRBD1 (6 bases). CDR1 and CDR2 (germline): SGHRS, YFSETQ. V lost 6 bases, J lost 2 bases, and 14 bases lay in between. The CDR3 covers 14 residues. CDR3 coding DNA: TGCGCCAGCACCCGATCAGGGGAGAACTATGGCTACACCTTC. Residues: CASTRSGENYGYTF. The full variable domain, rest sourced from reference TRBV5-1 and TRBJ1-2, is KAGVTQTPRYLIKTRGQQVTLSCSPISGHRSVSWYQQTPGQGLQFLFEYFSETQRNKGNFPGRFSGRQFSNSRSEMNVSTLELGDSALYLCASTRSGENYGYTFGSGTRLTVV.